This TCR beta chain was documented in a study of cytomegalovirus exposure and HLA in healthy donors. Findings and limits, study-wide: Among CMV-associated TCR beta chains, most appeared HLA-restricted in a later analysis.

The J segment lost 2 bases and the V segment lost 1 base, leaving 6 bases of the junction unmatched. This CDR3 is 16 amino acids long. CDR1 and CDR2 from the germline V gene are MNHNS and SASEGT. This clone was seen more than once but under ten times. The antigen is not known. Primers: 60 Vbeta forward and 13 Jbeta reverse. Only in-frame clones appear in the TCRdb table, and some are missing; sequencing was by immunoSEQ multiplex PCR. In the table there are about 140,000 clones, roughly 80% of which are singletons. This TCR derives from a woman in her twenties or thirties in good health and CMV-seronegative. The specimen was PBMCs. The V and J genes are TRBV6-1 and TRBJ2-5; 8 bases agree with TRBD1. The CDR3 sequence is CASSEGPGTGQETQYF. The CDR3 region has the DNA TGTGCCAGCAGTGAAGGACCCGGGACAGGACAAGAGACCCAGTACTTC.